This passage covers 25 T cell receptor beta chains from one sample sequenced in a study of CD8+CD57+ T cells in acquired aplastic anemia. The study profiled TCR beta VDJ and CDR3 using genomic DNA as template. TCRdb called the reads again in MiXCR, with one record for every CDR3 protein. This table has 35,000 to 40,000 distinct CDR3 sequences, approximately 73% appearing once. Material for sequencing was sorted CD4+, CD8+, or CD8+CD57+ T cells (not recorded which) from PBMCs. The receptors were sampled from a human donor in good health, serving as a control.

The J gene is TRBJ1-3, the V gene TRBV10-3, with D tentatively TRBD1 (6 bases). CDR3 length equals 15 residues. The germline CDR1 and CDR2 sequences are ENHRY and SYGVKD. Trimming stripped 2 bases from V and 3 bases from J, with 11 bases between. CDR3 DNA: TGTGCCATCAGTGAGCCTACAGGGCTTGGAAACACCATATATTTT. It translates to CAISEPTGLGNTIYF.

The J gene is TRBJ2-1, the V gene TRBV20-1; TRBD1 matches 7 bases. The CDR3 length is 11 residues. CDR1 and CDR2 from the germline V gene are DFQATT and SNEGSKA (reference sequence). The junction had 8 bases not matched to a gene; V was cut back by 6 bases and J by 12 bases. CDR3 in amino acids: CSAQTGVGQFF. As DNA, the CDR3 is TGCAGTGCCCAAACAGGGGTCGGGCAGTTCTTC.

The chain combines TRBV7-9 with TRBJ1-2, with unresolved D. CDR1 and CDR2 from the germline V gene are SEHNR and FQNEAQ (reference sequence). V gave up 2 bases and J gave up 4 bases, with 5 bases separating them. CDR3 size: 12 residues. The CDR3 DNA sequence: TGTGCCAGCAGCTTATCCTTCTATGGCTACACCTTC. Translated: CASSLSFYGYTF.

The J gene is TRBJ2-7, the V gene TRBV19; maybe TRBD1 (5 bases). The length of the CDR3 is 15 residues. V gave up 5 bases and J gave up 2 bases, with 16 bases separating them. Germline loops: CDR1 LNHDA, CDR2 SQIVND (reference sequence). CDR3 nucleotides: TGTGCCAGTAGTCAATCTGGGCAGGGAACCTACGAGCAGTACTTC. This gives the protein CASSQSGQGTYEQYF.

The chain joins TRBV5-1 to TRBJ2-7; 9 positions match TRBD1. V lost 4 bases and J lost 3; bases outside the gene matches: 5. Germline CDR1 SGHRS, CDR2 YFSETQ. This CDR3 is 14 amino acids long. The CDR3 sequence is CASSQTGGGYEQYF. The CDR3 DNA is TGCGCCAGCAGCCAAACAGGGGGCGGCTACGAGCAGTACTTC.

The J gene is TRBJ2-1, the V gene TRBV24-1; D is uncertain. V was clipped by 4 bases and J by 3 bases, with 9 bases between them. This CDR3 spans 14 amino acids. Per the germline V gene, CDR1 is KGHDR and CDR2 is SFDVKD. Here the CDR3 reads CATSDNRHYNEQFF. CDR3 DNA sequence: TGTGCCACCAGTGACAACCGACACTACAATGAGCAGTTCTTC.

This sequence joins TRBV9 and TRBJ1-6; tentatively, D is TRBD1 (6 bases). CDR3 length: 14 residues. Germline CDR1 is SGDLS and CDR2 is YYNGEE. V lost 2 bases, J lost 7 bases, and 10 bases lay in between. CDR3 residues: CASSVGTLNSPLHF. The CDR3 bases are TGTGCCAGCAGCGTTGGGACACTAAATTCACCCCTCCACTTT.

V and J are TRBV6-5 and TRBJ1-2; unclear D gene. The CDR3 runs 14 residues. The V end was cut by 0 bases, the J end by 6 bases, with 11 bases between. Per the germline V gene, CDR1 is MNHEY and CDR2 is SVGAGI. Here the CDR3 DNA reads TGTGCCAGCAGTTACTCAAGGAGTAGGGATGGCTACACCTTC. Its translation is CASSYSRSRDGYTF.

V is TRBV2 and J is TRBJ1-6; D uncertain. Germline assignment: CDR1 SNHLY and CDR2 FYNNEI. V lost 8 bases and J 6 bases, leaving 11 bases between the germline ends. The CDR3 is 13 residues long. The CDR3 protein is CASGEQTNSPLHF. The CDR3 DNA reads TGTGCCAGCGGCGAACAGACTAATTCACCCCTCCACTTT.

The chain carries TRBV12-3 or TRBV12-4 and TRBJ2-2; D not certain. The CDR3 totals 12 residues. Trimming removed 1 base at V and 7 bases at J, with 4 bases between. CDR3 nucleotides: TGTGCCAGCAGTTTAGTGGTCGGGGAGCTGTTTTTT. It is translated as CASSLVVGELFF.

The genes are TRBV10-2 and TRBJ2-5, with 8 nucleotides matching TRBD1. CDR1 WSHSY and CDR2 SAAADI come from the germline V gene. This CDR3 region has 13 residues. The trim removed 8 bases at V and 2 bases at J, leaving 4 bases unmatched. CDR3 DNA sequence: TGCGCCAGCCAAGGGACAGGACAAGAGACCCAGTACTTC. The encoded protein is CASQGTGQETQYF.

The chain has TRBV9 and TRBJ2-7; 7 nucleotides agree with TRBD2. V trimming: 0 bases; J trimming: 0 bases; junction bases outside the gene matches: 12. Germline CDR1 reads SGDLS; CDR2 reads YYNGEE. The CDR3 extends over 18 amino acids. CDR3 in DNA: TGTGCCAGCAGCGTAGGGGTAGGCTTGGGGGGGAGCTCCTACGAGCAGTACTTC. Translated, it gives CASSVGVGLGGSSYEQYF. Supplemented by reference TRBV9 and TRBJ2-7, the full variable domain reads DSGVTQTPKHLITATGQRVTLRCSPRSGDLSVYWYQQSLDQGLQFLIQYYNGEERAKGNILERFSAQQFPDLHSELNLSSLELGDSALYFCASSVGVGLGGSSYEQYFGPGTRLTVT.

V usage is TRBV20-1 and J usage is TRBJ2-7, with D perhaps TRBD2 (6 bases). Trimming shortened V by 1 base and J by 1 base, and 8 bases separated the two germline ends. The length of the CDR3 is 13 residues. Germline CDR1 is DFQATT and CDR2 is SNEGSKA (reference sequence). CDR3 region: CSARAGLSYEQYF. CDR3 sequence (DNA): TGCAGTGCTAGAGCTGGACTATCCTACGAGCAGTACTTC.

V gene TRBV25-1 combines with J gene TRBJ2-5, with 9 nucleotides matching TRBD2. Looked up from germline, CDR1 is MGHDK and CDR2 is SYGVNS. The CDR3 is made up of 17 amino acids. The trim removed 1 base at V and 2 bases at J, leaving 8 bases unmatched. The CDR3 DNA reads as TGTGCCAGCAGTGAATCCTCCACCCTAGCGGGGCAAGAGACCCAGTACTTC. Translation gives CASSESSTLAGQETQYF.

DNA for the CDR3: TGCAGTGCTAGTCTGGGGGAGGAGACCCAGTACTTC. Residues: CSASLGEETQYF. The chain combines TRBV20-1 with TRBJ2-5; D tentatively fits TRBD1 or TRBD2 (5 bases each). The CDR3 has 12 residues. Germline V gives CDR1 DFQATT, CDR2 SNEGSKA (reference sequence). The V end lost 3 bases, the J end lost 5 bases, and 10 bases lay between the germline ends.

This sequence joins TRBV20-1 and TRBJ1-6; D gene unclear. Germline V gene data show CDR1 as DFQATT and CDR2 as SNEGSKA (reference sequence). Deletions cut 0 bases from V and 10 bases from J, with 10 bases between. CDR3 length equals 13 residues. The CDR3 nucleotides are TGCAGTGCTAGAGATCTCGGGAGGTCACCCCTCCACTTT. Translation gives CSARDLGRSPLHF.

V and J are TRBV29-1 and TRBJ2-7; D possibly matches TRBD1 or TRBD2 (6 bases each). The V end lost 4 bases, the J end lost 3 bases, and 13 bases lay between the germline ends. Germline V gene lookup returns CDR1 SQVTM and CDR2 ANQGSEA. CDR3 length: 13 residues. The CDR3 protein is CSVGRGDRYEQYF. In DNA form, the CDR3 reads TGCAGCGTTGGTAGGGGGGACCGCTACGAGCAGTACTTC.

CDR3 sequence (DNA): TGTGCCAGTAGTATAACTGGAGACTCCTACAATGAGCAGTTCTTC. Translation: CASSITGDSYNEQFF. The chain joins TRBV19 to TRBJ2-1; unclear D gene. The CDR3 is 15 amino acids. The germline V gene encodes CDR1 LNHDA and CDR2 SQIVND (reference sequence). V lost 2 bases and J 0 bases, leaving 8 bases between the germline ends.

The rearrangement uses TRBV19 and TRBJ1-1; the D gene is possibly TRBD1 (6 bases). The CDR3 sequence is 15 residues long. The V and J ends lost 3 bases and 6 bases respectively, with 17 bases between them. The germline V gene encodes CDR1 LNHDA and CDR2 SQIVND (reference sequence). The CDR3 loop reads CASSMGNRVRAEAFF. CDR3 DNA: TGTGCCAGTAGTATGGGGAACAGGGTTAGAGCTGAAGCTTTCTTT.

The V call is TRBV4-3, the J call TRBJ2-3; tentative D call: TRBD2 (5 bases). Trimming took off 0 bases at V and 1 base at J, with 14 bases between the two ends. The germline V gene encodes CDR1 LGHNA and CDR2 YSLEER. The CDR3 has 17 residues. This CDR3 reads CASSQEEPRVGTDTQYF. CDR3 in DNA: TGCGCCAGCAGCCAAGAGGAACCGAGGGTGGGCACAGATACGCAGTATTTT.

This chain links TRBV11-2 with TRBJ1-2; 7 nucleotides match TRBD1. Per germline, CDR1 SGHAT and CDR2 FQNNGV. The CDR3 covers 14 residues. V shed 2 bases, J shed 6 bases, and the junction held 6 bases outside the gene matches. CDR3 coding DNA: TGTGCCAGCAGCTTAAGGGGGCAGGGGGATGGCTACACCTTC. Protein: CASSLRGQGDGYTF.

This clonotype was found a few times. One end of the junction varies from germline; a read error may be responsible. The chain is built from TRBV14 and TRBJ1-1; 10 nucleotides agree with TRBD1. The CDR3 runs 14 residues. Germline-derived CDR1 and CDR2 are SGHDN and FVKESK. The CDR3 loop reads CVSSLTGGSAEAFF. DNA of the CDR3: TGTGTCAGCAGCCTGACAGGGGGCTCAGCTGAAGCTTTCTTT.

This clonotype appeared many times. This CDR3 is CASSYSELGNEQFF. The CDR3 DNA is TGTGCCAGCAGTTACTCAGAACTAGGCAATGAGCAGTTCTTC. The chain carries TRBV6-5 and TRBJ2-1, with D possibly being TRBD2 (5 bases). This CDR3 is 14 amino acids long. With 0 bases removed from V and 6 bases from J, the gap between germline ends came to 9 bases. Per germline, CDR1 MNHEY and CDR2 SVGAGI.

This clonotype appeared a single time. The V and J genes are TRBV20-1 and TRBJ2-7; a weak D match, TRBD2 (5 bases). V shed 6 bases and J shed 1 base, with 13 bases lying between them. Germline V lookup: CDR1 DFQATT, CDR2 SNEGSKA (reference sequence). The CDR3 runs to 13 residues. In DNA form, the CDR3 reads TGCAGTGCGGAAAGAGGGAGTTCCTACGAGCAGTACTTC. This gives the protein CSAERGSSYEQYF.

This clonotype is medium-sized in the sample. The chain is built from TRBV19 and TRBJ2-7; 10 positions match TRBD1. Trimming at V came to 6 bases and at J to 3 bases, leaving 5 bases not matched to a gene. The CDR3 has 14 amino acids. CDR1 and CDR2 from the germline V gene are LNHDA and SQIVND (reference sequence). CDR3 in DNA: TGTGCCAGTAGCTGGACAGGGGGGATCTACGAGCAGTACTTC. This gives the protein CASSWTGGIYEQYF.